The 30 T cell receptor beta chains below all came from one sample that was sequenced in a study of CD8 T cells in ankylosing spondylitis. Each CDR3 protein is one row after TCRdb ran MiXCR on the 5' RACE reads. In the table there are about 220,000 distinct CDR3 sequences, roughly a tenth of which are singletons. Sequencing was done on a sample of blood, either unsorted or a sorted T cell fraction (not recorded which). The receptors were sampled from a male donor with ankylosing spondylitis or in good health (not recorded which).

Remarks on this clonotype: Possible read error: a much larger clone is one base away. The chain is built from TRBV7-6 and TRBJ1-2; D call uncertain. The V gene's germline CDR1 is SGHVS and CDR2 FNYEAQ. The CDR3 length is 14 residues. In nucleotides, the CDR3 is TGTGCCAGCAGCTTAGGGCAAGCTTCGGCTGGCTACCCCTTC. It translates to CASSLGQASAGYPF.

This clonotype was picked up many times. V usage is TRBV12-3 or TRBV12-4 and J usage is TRBJ1-1; possibly TRBD1 for D (6 bases). The CDR3 sequence is 12 residues long. Trimming shortened V by 6 bases and J by 7 bases, and 12 bases separated the two germline ends. CDR3 sequence reads: CASSVGGVEAFF. CDR3 nucleotide sequence: TGTGCCAGCAGCGTTGGGGGCGTTGAAGCTTTCTTT.

Many counts were recorded for this clonotype. This chain links TRBV6-5 with TRBJ1-1; maybe TRBD1 (6 bases). Trimming removed 5 bases from V and 7 bases from J, with 8 bases in between. CDR1 is MNHEY and CDR2 is SVGAGI in the germline V gene. This CDR3 comprises 11 residues. CDR3 residues: CASSADSEAFF. CDR3 bases: TGTGCCAGCAGTGCGGACAGTGAAGCTTTCTTT.

This clonotype was recorded at least ten times. V is TRBV5-5 and J is TRBJ1-4, with a weak D call TRBD1 (5 bases). Germline V gene lookup returns CDR1 SGHKS and CDR2 YYEKEE (reference sequence). Trimming pared 4 bases from V and 8 bases from J, leaving 21 bases between. The CDR3 covers 16 residues. CDR3 DNA sequence: TGTGCCAGCAGCACTACACCCGGGACCCCCGAGGAAAAACTGTTTTTT. It yields the protein CASSTTPGTPEEKLFF.

This clonotype was recorded a few times. This chain uses TRBV3-1 with TRBJ2-5; D may be TRBD1 (6 bases). The germline V gene encodes CDR1 LGHDT and CDR2 YNNKEL (reference sequence). V was trimmed by 8 bases and J by 4 bases, leaving 14 bases between them. The CDR3 contains 13 residues. CDR3 loop: CASEKRGRETQYF. The CDR3 DNA reads as TGTGCCAGCGAAAAAAGGGGGAGAGAGACCCAGTACTTC.

This chain connects TRBV20-1 to TRBJ2-7, with 9 bases that match TRBD2. CDR1 and CDR2 (germline): DFQATT, SNEGSKA (reference sequence). The CDR3 runs to 13 residues. V lost 6 bases and J lost 5; bases outside the gene matches: 8. As DNA, the CDR3 is TGCAGTGCCCACAGGGCTAGCGGGGACGAGCAGTACTTC. Its translation is CSAHRASGDEQYF.

The sample holds a few counts of this clonotype. The V gene is TRBV12-3 or TRBV12-4, the J gene TRBJ1-6; perhaps TRBD1 as D (6 bases). With 7 bases removed from V and 7 bases from J, the gap between germline ends came to 11 bases. The CDR3 sequence is 13 residues long. The CDR3 protein is CASIGGPNSPLHF. In nucleotides, the CDR3 is TGTGCCAGCATCGGGGGGCCGAATTCACCCCTCCACTTT.

At least ten counts were recorded for this clonotype. This sequence joins TRBV7-9 and TRBJ2-2, with TRBD2 identical over 12 bases. CDR3 size: 16 residues. The germline V gene has CDR1 SEHNR and CDR2 FQNEAQ (reference sequence). J was trimmed by 3 bases and V by 4 bases; bases with no gene match: 3. Here the CDR3 reads CASSSRLAGDTGELFF. CDR3 in DNA: TGTGCCAGCAGCTCTAGACTAGCGGGAGACACCGGGGAGCTGTTTTTT.

This clonotype was found many times. V is TRBV5-1 and J is TRBJ1-1; no clear D gene. Per germline, CDR1 SGHRS and CDR2 YFSETQ. V lost 0 bases, J lost 0 bases, and 15 bases lay in between. The CDR3 sequence is 17 residues long. The chain's CDR3 is CASSLGSGATMNTEAFF. The CDR3 bases are TGCGCCAGCAGCTTGGGGAGTGGAGCGACAATGAACACTGAAGCTTTCTTT.

Many counts were recorded for this clonotype. V is TRBV11-2 and J is TRBJ2-2, with TRBD1 matching over 9 bases. The CDR3 is 17 residues long. J was trimmed by 0 bases and V by 6 bases; bases with no gene match: 8. Germline CDR1 reads SGHAT; CDR2 reads FQNNGV. CDR3 coding DNA: TGTGCCAGCAGACCCGGACAGGGGACCGCGAACACCGGGGAGCTGTTTTTT. Translating gives CASRPGQGTANTGELFF.

In this sample, this clonotype turned up many times. The chain couples TRBV5-6 to TRBJ2-1; 10 nucleotides line up with TRBD1. Germline CDR1 and CDR2: SGHDT and YYEEEE. This CDR3 is 17 amino acids long. V lost 2 bases and J lost 2; bases outside the gene matches: 7. CDR3 sequence reads: CASSLDPDRGPYNEQFF. The CDR3 DNA is TGTGCCAGCAGCTTAGATCCCGACAGGGGGCCCTACAATGAGCAGTTCTTC. The full variable domain, its missing parts supplied by reference TRBV5-6 and TRBJ2-1, is DAGVTQSPTHLIKTRGQQVTLRCSPKSGHDTVSWYQQALGQGPQFIFQYYEEEERQRGNFPDRFSGHQFPNYSSELNVNALLLGDSALYLCASSLDPDRGPYNEQFFGPGTRLTVL.

Ten or more counts support this clonotype. The chain joins TRBV7-9 to TRBJ2-3; TRBD1 aligns across 7 bases. The CDR3 spans 15 residues. The V segment lost 0 bases and the J segment 6 bases; nucleotides outside the gene matches: 6. Germline values: CDR1 SEHNR, CDR2 FQNEAQ (reference sequence). CDR3 DNA: TGTGCCAGCAGCTTAGCGAGTTCACAGGGGGATACGCAGTATTTT. Its protein product is CASSLASSQGDTQYF.

This clonotype was counted many times. The rearrangement joins TRBV7-3 to TRBJ1-4; a weak D match, TRBD1 (5 bases). CDR3 length equals 15 residues. Per germline, CDR1 SGHTA and CDR2 FQGTGA. The V end lost 5 bases, the J end lost 6 bases, and 16 bases lay between the germline ends. CDR3 in DNA: TGTGCCAGCAGCCCCCAGGGACCTTGGGATGAAAAACTGTTTTTT. This translates into CASSPQGPWDEKLFF.

The table lists this clonotype with many counts. V gene TRBV7-2 combines with J gene TRBJ2-7; D unclear. The ends were cut back, 1 base at V and 7 bases at J, with 14 bases in the middle. The CDR3 covers 14 residues. CDR1 is SGHTA and CDR2 is FQGNSA in the germline V gene. The DNA of the CDR3 is TGTGCCAGCAGCTTAGGGTCAGGATATCGGGAGCAGTACTTC. This codes for CASSLGSGYREQYF.

The genes are TRBV12-3 or TRBV12-4 and TRBJ2-7; 8 bases agree with TRBD2. This CDR3 spans 16 amino acids. After removal of 2 bases from V and 5 bases from J, the junction contained 11 bases not matched to a gene. DNA for the CDR3: TGTGCCAGCAGTTTATTTCGGCGGGGGGAAAGGGACGAGCAGTACTTC. Translation gives CASSLFRRGERDEQYF.

Details on this clonotype: A clone one base away is much larger, so this may be a read error. The J gene is TRBJ1-1, the V gene TRBV7-2; no definite D call. V was trimmed by 7 bases and J by 5 bases, leaving 14 bases between them. Germline lookup yields CDR1 SGHTA and CDR2 FQGNSA. The CDR3 loop spans 13 amino acids. The CDR3 is CASTPQSPTEAFF. The CDR3 DNA reads TGTGCCAGCACCCCGCAATCTCCGACTGAAGCTTTCTTT. The variable domain in full, completed from reference TRBV7-2 and TRBJ1-1, reads GAGVSQSPSNKVTEKGKDVELRCDPISGHTALYWYRQSLGQGLEFLIYFQGNSAPDKSGLPSDRFSAERTGGSVSTLTIQRTQQEDSAVYLCASTPQSPTEAFFGQGTRLTVV.

This chain links TRBV6-5 with TRBJ2-7; D is possibly TRBD1 or TRBD2 (5 bases each). The germline CDR1 and CDR2 sequences are MNHEY and SVGAGI. Trimming removed 2 bases at V and 5 bases at J, with 16 bases between. The CDR3 runs 15 residues. The CDR3 loop reads CASSYEGDVSDEQYF. The CDR3 DNA reads as TGTGCCAGCAGTTACGAAGGGGACGTCTCAGACGAGCAGTACTTC.

This clonotype was picked up a small number of times. The rearrangement uses TRBV20-1 and TRBJ1-1; no firm D call. The CDR3 spans 14 residues. With 7 bases removed from V and 7 bases from J, the gap between germline ends came to 22 bases. The germline V gene encodes CDR1 DFQATT and CDR2 SNEGSKA (reference sequence). Here the CDR3 reads CSVPSEFRNGEAFF. CDR3 DNA sequence: TGCAGTGTCCCGAGTGAATTTCGTAACGGTGAAGCTTTCTTT.

This clonotype was recorded a few times. The chain uses TRBV5-1 and TRBJ2-7; a possible D gene is TRBD1 (5 bases). From germline, CDR1 is SGHRS and CDR2 YFSETQ. V lost 0 bases, J lost 1 base, and 11 bases lay in between. The CDR3 is made up of 15 amino acids. The CDR3 here is CASSLEQVGSYEQYF. As DNA, the CDR3 is TGCGCCAGCAGCTTGGAACAGGTGGGGTCCTACGAGCAGTACTTC.

This clonotype has ten or more counts. This rearrangement joins TRBV5-1 to TRBJ1-6; weak D call: TRBD1 (6 bases). Germline V lookup: CDR1 SGHRS, CDR2 YFSETQ. Trimming took 0 bases from V and 6 from J, leaving 13 bases between them. CDR3 length: 16 amino acids. In DNA, the CDR3 is TGCGCCAGCAGCTTGGAGGGGGGCGGTGGTAATTCACCCCTCCACTTT. Its translation is CASSLEGGGGNSPLHF.

This rearrangement joins TRBV12-3 or TRBV12-4 to TRBJ1-4; 7 bases map to TRBD1. The CDR3 covers 14 residues. V lost 7 bases and J lost 0; bases outside the gene matches: 2. The CDR3 nucleotides are TGTGCCAGCATCCAGGGGGCAACTAATGAAAAACTGTTTTTT. It encodes CASIQGATNEKLFF.

Concerning this clonotype itself: The CDR3 ends on some other residue instead of the conserved phenylalanine or tryptophan, so this is likely a read error. The gene calls are TRBV5-1 and TRBJ2-3; the match to TRBD2 covers 9 bases. Germline loops: CDR1 SGHRS, CDR2 YFSETQ. Trimming took 0 bases from V and 2 from J; bases not matched to a gene: 4. The CDR3 covers 16 residues. The CDR3 loop is CASSLDLAGDTDTQYY. CDR3 coding DNA: TGCGCCAGCAGCTTGGATTTAGCGGGGGACACAGATACGCAGTATTAT.

This clonotype showed up just a few times. The chain links TRBV27 to TRBJ1-5; 7 bases line up with TRBD1. V lost 6 bases, J lost 1 base, and 3 bases stayed unmatched. The V gene's germline CDR1 is MNHEY and CDR2 SMNVEV (reference sequence). The CDR3 runs to 14 residues. For the CDR3, the DNA is TGTGCCAGCAGACAGGGGCGCAGCAATCAGCCCCAGCATTTT. As protein: CASRQGRSNQPQHF.

The chain recombines TRBV18 with TRBJ1-2; no clear D gene. The germline gives CDR1 KGHSH, CDR2 LQKENI. The V and J ends lost 2 bases and 2 bases respectively, with 9 bases between them. The CDR3 has 14 amino acids. In DNA form, the CDR3 reads TGTGCCAGCTCACCAGGGAACAAAAACTATGGCTACACCTTC. This sequence encodes CASSPGNKNYGYTF.

This clonotype appeared many times. The rearrangement joins TRBV12-3 or TRBV12-4 to TRBJ2-3; TRBD2 aligns across 13 bases. V lost 7 bases to trimming and J lost 6 bases; unmatched junction nucleotides: 10. CDR3 length: 16 amino acids. In nucleotides, the CDR3 is TGTGCCAGCACCCTCCGGACTAGCGGGGGTTTGGATACGCAGTATTTT. Amino acids: CASTLRTSGGLDTQYF.

This clonotype has at least ten counts. The J gene is TRBJ2-4, the V gene TRBV12-3 or TRBV12-4; D is uncertain. CDR3 size: 13 residues. The ends were cut back, 2 bases at V and 10 bases at J, with 12 bases in the middle. The DNA for the CDR3 is TGTGCCAGCAGTTTAATGGCAGGACGGATTCAGTACTTC. This codes for CASSLMAGRIQYF.

This clonotype showed up just a few times. The rearrangement links TRBV20-1 to TRBJ2-2, with TRBD1 matching 10 bases. The length of the CDR3 is 14 residues. In germline, CDR1 is DFQATT, CDR2 SNEGSKA (reference sequence). J gave up 8 bases and V 2 bases, and 5 bases lay outside the gene matches. The CDR3 DNA is TGCAGTGCTAGATACCGGGACAGGGGTGGGGAGCTGTTTTTT. Translation gives CSARYRDRGGELFF.

This clonotype was seen more than once but under ten times. The gene calls are TRBV28 and TRBJ2-7, with 7 nucleotides matching TRBD1. CDR1 and CDR2 (germline): MDHEN, SYDVKM. Trimming at V came to 10 bases and at J to 5 bases, leaving 11 bases not matched to a gene. CDR3 size: 13 residues. The CDR3 sequence: CATSRGSINEQYF. The CDR3 DNA reads as TGTGCCACCTCCAGGGGGAGTATTAACGAGCAGTACTTC.

This clonotype came up many times. This CDR3 reads CSARDRGRGSRTQYF. The DNA for the CDR3 is TGCAGTGCTAGAGATAGGGGGAGGGGGAGTCGGACCCAGTACTTC. The rearrangement joins TRBV20-1 to TRBJ2-5; tentative D call: TRBD2 (7 bases). The CDR3 consists of 15 residues. From germline, CDR1 is DFQATT and CDR2 SNEGSKA (reference sequence). V was pared by 0 bases and J by 7 bases, with 18 bases between.

This clonotype was counted at least ten times. The V and J genes are TRBV7-9 and TRBJ1-4, with TRBD1 matching over 9 bases. Trimming took 0 bases from V and 3 from J; bases not matched to a gene: 5. CDR3 size: 17 residues. Germline CDR1 and CDR2: SEHNR and FQNEAQ (reference sequence). CDR3 sequence (DNA): TGTGCCAGCAGCTTAGCGGGACAGGGATCGGCTAATGAAAAACTGTTTTTT. It encodes CASSLAGQGSANEKLFF.